The entry below describes one T cell receptor (beta chain). This sample is part of a study of cytomegalovirus exposure and HLA in healthy donors. The method was immunoSEQ multiplex PCR; TCRdb's version includes in-frame clones alone and lacks a portion of them. This table holds around 300,000 clones, roughly 90% found once. J was trimmed by 2 bases and V by 6 bases; bases with no gene match: 5. Per the germline V gene, CDR1 is SGHRS and CDR2 is YFSETQ. This CDR3 is built from 14 residues. Sequenced material: PBMCs. The chain recombines TRBV5-1 with TRBJ2-7, with 10 positions matching TRBD1. This TCR was recovered from a man aged 25-45 years in good health and CMV-seronegative. The CDR3 protein is CASTLGTGAYEQYF. As DNA, the CDR3 is TGCGCCAGCACCCTCGGGACAGGGGCCTACGAGCAGTACTTC.